This T cell receptor beta chain emerged from a study of human thymus T cells. Thymus was obtained from resections taken during corrective heart surgery. Having corrective surgery for congenital heart defects, healthy Finnish infants were the ones who donated. Sequencing used immunoSEQ multiplex PCR; TCRdb keeps in-frame clones, though not all of them. The table lists some 130,000 clones, more than 90% of them singletons, with roughly 0.024% in the top ten. Trimming cost V 5 bases and J 6 bases; bases outside gene matches: 3. The germline gives CDR1 MDHEN, CDR2 SYDVKM. There are 16 residues in the CDR3. As for this clone: The antigen is undetermined.

Whole-study findings and limits: Thymic and blood repertoires seemed to favor certain V and J genes.

The clonotype comes from a boy under two years old with a congenital heart defect but otherwise immunologically healthy. Sequenced sample: thymus tissue. V gene TRBV28 combines with J gene TRBJ2-2; 16 positions match TRBD2. The chain's CDR3 is CASSPGLAGGPGELFF. The CDR3 DNA follows: TGTGCCAGCAGTCCGGGACTAGCGGGGGGGCCCGGGGAGCTGTTTTTT.